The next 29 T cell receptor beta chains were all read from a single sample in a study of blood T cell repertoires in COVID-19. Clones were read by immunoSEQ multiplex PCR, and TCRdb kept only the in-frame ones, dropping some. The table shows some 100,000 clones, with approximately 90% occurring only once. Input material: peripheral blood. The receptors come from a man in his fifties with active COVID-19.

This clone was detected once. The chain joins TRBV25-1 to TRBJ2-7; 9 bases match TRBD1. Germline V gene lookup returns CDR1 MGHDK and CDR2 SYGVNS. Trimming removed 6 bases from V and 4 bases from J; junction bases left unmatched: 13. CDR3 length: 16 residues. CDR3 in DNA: TGTGCCAGCAGCCATTCGCTCGGGACAGGGTCTTACGAGCAGTACTTC. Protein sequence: CASSHSLGTGSYEQYF.

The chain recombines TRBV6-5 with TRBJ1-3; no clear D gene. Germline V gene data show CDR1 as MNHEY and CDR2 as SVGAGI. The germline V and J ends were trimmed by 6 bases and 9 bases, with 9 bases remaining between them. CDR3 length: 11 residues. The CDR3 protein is CASSRGSTIYF. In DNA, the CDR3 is TGTGCCAGCAGCCGCGGCAGCACCATATATTTT.

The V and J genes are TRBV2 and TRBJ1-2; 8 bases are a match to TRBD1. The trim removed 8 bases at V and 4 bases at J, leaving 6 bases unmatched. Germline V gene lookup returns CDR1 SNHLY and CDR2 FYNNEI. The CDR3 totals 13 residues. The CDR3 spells CASGVDRAYGYTF. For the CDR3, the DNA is TGTGCCAGCGGCGTGGACAGGGCCTATGGCTACACCTTC.

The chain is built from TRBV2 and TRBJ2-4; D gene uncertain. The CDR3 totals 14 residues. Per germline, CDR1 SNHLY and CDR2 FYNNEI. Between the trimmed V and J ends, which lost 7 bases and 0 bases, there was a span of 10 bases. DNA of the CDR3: TGTGCCAGCACATTCTATCCAGCCAAAAACATTCAGTACTTC. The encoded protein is CASTFYPAKNIQYF.

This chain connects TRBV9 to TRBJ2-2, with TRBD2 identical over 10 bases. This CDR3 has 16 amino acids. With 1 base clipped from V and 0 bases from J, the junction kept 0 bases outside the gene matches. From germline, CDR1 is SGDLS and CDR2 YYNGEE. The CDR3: CASSVTSGANTGELFF. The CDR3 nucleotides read TGTGCCAGCAGCGTAACTAGCGGGGCGAACACCGGGGAGCTGTTTTTT.

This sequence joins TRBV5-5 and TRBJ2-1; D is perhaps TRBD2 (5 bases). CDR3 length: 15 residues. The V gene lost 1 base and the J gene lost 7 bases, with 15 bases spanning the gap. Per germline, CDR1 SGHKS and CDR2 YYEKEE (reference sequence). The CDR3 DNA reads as TGTGCCAGCAGCTTGTGGACTGGCGGTCCAAATGAGCAGTTCTTC. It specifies CASSLWTGGPNEQFF.

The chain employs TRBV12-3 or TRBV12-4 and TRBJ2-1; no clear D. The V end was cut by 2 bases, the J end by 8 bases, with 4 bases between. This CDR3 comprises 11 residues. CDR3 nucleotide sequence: TGTGCCAGCAGTTTAAAGCATGAGCAGTTCTTC. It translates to CASSLKHEQFF.

Here the CDR3 reads CASSLGQGAAGELFF. DNA for the CDR3: TGCGCCAGCAGCCTTGGACAGGGGGCAGCCGGGGAGCTGTTTTTT. This chain joins TRBV5-1 and TRBJ2-2; 11 positions agree with TRBD1. Germline-derived CDR1 and CDR2 are SGHRS and YFSETQ. The CDR3 length is 15 residues. J lost 6 bases, V lost 4 bases, and 5 bases had no gene match.

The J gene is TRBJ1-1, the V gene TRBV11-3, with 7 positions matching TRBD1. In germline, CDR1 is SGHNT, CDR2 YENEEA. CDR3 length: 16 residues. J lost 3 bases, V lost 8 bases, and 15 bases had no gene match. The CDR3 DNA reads TGTGCCAGCCACCTGCGTAGCCAGGGGGGTGACACTGAAGCTTTCTTT. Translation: CASHLRSQGGDTEAFF. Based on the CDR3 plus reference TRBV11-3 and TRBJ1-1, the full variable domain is EAGVVQSPRYKIIEKKQPVAFWCNPISGHNTLYWYLQNLGQGPELLIRYENEEAVDDSQLPKDRFSAERLKGVDSTLKIQPAELGDSAVYLCASHLRSQGGDTEAFFGQGTRLTVV.

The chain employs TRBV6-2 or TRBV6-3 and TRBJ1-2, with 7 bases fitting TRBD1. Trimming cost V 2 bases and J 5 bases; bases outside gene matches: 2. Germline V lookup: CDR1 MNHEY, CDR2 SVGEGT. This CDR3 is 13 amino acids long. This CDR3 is CASSYRQGYGYTF. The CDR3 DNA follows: TGTGCCAGCAGTTACCGACAGGGTTATGGCTACACCTTC.

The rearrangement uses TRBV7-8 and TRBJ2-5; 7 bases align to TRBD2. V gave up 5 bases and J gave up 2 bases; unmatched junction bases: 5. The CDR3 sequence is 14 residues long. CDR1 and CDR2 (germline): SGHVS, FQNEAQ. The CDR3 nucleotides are TGTGCCAGCAGCCAGGGACTATATCAAGAGACCCAGTACTTC. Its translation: CASSQGLYQETQYF.

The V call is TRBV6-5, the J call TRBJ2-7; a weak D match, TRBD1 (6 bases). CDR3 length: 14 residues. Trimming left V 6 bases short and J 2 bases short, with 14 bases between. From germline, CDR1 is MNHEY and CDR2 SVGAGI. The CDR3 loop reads CASSQRQAPYEQYF. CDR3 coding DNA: TGTGCCAGCAGCCAACGACAGGCCCCCTACGAGCAGTACTTC.

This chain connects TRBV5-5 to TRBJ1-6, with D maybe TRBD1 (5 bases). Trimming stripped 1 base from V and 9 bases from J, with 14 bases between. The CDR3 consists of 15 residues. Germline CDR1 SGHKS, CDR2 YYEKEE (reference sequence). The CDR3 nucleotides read TGTGCCAGCAGCTTGAACGTGGGACTTGGTTCACCCCTCCACTTT. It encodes CASSLNVGLGSPLHF.

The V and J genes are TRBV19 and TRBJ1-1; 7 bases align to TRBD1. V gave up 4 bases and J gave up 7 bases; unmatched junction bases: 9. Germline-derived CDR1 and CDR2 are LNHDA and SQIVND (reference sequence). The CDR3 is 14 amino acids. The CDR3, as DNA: TGTGCCAGTAGTACCAAGACAGGGTGGAGTGAAGCTTTCTTT. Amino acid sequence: CASSTKTGWSEAFF.

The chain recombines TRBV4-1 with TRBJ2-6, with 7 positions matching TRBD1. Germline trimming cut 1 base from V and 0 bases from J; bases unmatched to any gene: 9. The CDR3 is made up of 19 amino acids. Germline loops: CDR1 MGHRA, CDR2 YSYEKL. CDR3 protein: CASSQGSRTGFSGANVLTF. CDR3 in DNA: TGCGCCAGCAGCCAAGGGTCCAGGACAGGTTTCTCTGGGGCCAACGTCCTGACTTTC.

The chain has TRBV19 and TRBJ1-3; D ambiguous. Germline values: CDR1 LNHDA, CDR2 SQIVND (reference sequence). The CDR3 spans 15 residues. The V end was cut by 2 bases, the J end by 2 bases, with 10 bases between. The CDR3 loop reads CASSILARAGNTIYF. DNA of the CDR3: TGTGCCAGTAGTATACTAGCCCGGGCTGGAAACACCATATATTTT.

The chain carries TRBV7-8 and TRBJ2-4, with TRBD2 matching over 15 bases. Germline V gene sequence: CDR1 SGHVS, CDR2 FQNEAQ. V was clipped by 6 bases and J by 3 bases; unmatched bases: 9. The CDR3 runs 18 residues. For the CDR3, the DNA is TGTGCCAGCAGTTCTAACACGGGACTAGCGGGGGGCAAAAACATTCAGTACTTC. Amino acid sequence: CASSSNTGLAGGKNIQYF.

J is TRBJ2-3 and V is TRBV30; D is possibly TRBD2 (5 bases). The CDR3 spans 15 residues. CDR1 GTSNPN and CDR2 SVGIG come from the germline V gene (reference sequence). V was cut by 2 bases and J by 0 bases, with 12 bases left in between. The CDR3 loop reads CAWSNSGLSTDTQYF. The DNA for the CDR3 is TGTGCCTGGAGTAACTCGGGGTTAAGCACAGATACGCAGTATTTT.

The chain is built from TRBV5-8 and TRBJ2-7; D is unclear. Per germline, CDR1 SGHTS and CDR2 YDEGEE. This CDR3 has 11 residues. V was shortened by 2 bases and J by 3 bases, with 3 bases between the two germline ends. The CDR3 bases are TGTGCCAGCAGCTTCTACTACGAGCAGTACGTC. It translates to CASSFYYEQYV.

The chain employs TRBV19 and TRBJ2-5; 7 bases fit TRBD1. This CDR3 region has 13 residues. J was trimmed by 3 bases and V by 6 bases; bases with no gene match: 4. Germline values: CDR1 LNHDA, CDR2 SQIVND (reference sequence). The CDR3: CASRPGTEETQYF. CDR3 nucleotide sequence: TGTGCCAGTAGGCCCGGGACAGAAGAGACCCAGTACTTC.

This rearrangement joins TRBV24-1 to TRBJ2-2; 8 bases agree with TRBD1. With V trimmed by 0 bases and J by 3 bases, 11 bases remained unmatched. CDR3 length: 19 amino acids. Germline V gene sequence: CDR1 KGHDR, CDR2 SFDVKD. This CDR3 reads CATSDLWTGTGADTGELFF. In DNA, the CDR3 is TGTGCCACCAGTGATTTGTGGACAGGGACGGGGGCGGACACCGGGGAGCTGTTTTTT.

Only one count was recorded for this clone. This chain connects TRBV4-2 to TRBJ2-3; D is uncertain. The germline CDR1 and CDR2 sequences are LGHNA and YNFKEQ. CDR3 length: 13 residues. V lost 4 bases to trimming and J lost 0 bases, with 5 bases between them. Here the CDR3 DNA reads TGTGCCAGCAGCCTACTTAGCACAGATACGCAGTATTTT. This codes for CASSLLSTDTQYF.

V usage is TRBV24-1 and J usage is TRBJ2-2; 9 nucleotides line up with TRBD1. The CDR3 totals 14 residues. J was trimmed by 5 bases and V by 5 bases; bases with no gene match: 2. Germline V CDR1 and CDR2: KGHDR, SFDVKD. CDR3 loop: CATSGQGGTGELFF. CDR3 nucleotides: TGTGCCACCAGTGGACAGGGGGGTACCGGGGAGCTGTTTTTT.

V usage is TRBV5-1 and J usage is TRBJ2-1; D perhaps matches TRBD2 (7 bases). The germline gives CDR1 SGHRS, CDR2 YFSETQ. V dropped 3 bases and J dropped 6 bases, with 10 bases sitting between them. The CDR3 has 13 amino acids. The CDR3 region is CASSWGGVNEQFF. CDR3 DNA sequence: TGCGCCAGCAGCTGGGGGGGCGTCAATGAGCAGTTCTTC.

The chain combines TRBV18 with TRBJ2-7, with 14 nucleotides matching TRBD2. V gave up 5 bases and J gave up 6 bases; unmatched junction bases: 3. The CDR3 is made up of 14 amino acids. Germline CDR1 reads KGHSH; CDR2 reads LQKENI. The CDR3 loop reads CASSAGTSGSEQYV. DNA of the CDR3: TGTGCCAGCTCAGCGGGGACTAGCGGGAGCGAGCAGTACGTC.

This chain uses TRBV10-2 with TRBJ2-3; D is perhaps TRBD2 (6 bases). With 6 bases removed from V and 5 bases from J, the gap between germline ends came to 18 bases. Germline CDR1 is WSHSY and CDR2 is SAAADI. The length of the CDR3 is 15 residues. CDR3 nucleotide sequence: TGCGCCAGCAGGGAGGGACTCGGGGATAGAGATACGCAGTATTTT. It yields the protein CASREGLGDRDTQYF.

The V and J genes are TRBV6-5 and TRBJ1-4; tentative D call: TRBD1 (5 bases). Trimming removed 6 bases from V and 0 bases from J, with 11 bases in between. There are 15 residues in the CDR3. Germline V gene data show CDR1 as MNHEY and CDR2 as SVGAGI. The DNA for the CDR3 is TGTGCCAGCAGCAGAGACAGTGCAACTAATGAAAAACTGTTTTTT. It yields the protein CASSRDSATNEKLFF.

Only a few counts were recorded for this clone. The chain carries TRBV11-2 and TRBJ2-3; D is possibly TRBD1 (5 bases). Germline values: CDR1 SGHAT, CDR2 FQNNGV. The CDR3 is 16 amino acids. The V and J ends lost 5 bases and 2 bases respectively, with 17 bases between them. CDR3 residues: CASSPAAGPPTDTQYF. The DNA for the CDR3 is TGTGCCAGCAGCCCAGCCGCAGGGCCTCCCACAGATACGCAGTATTTT.

CDR3 sequence reads: CASSLETARENIQYF. The CDR3 bases are TGCGCCAGCAGCTTGGAGACGGCGCGGGAAAACATTCAGTACTTC. The V and J genes are TRBV5-1 and TRBJ2-4; TRBD2 might be the D (5 bases). The germline V gene has CDR1 SGHRS and CDR2 YFSETQ. The CDR3 is made up of 15 amino acids. Trimming left V 0 bases short and J 5 bases short, with 12 bases between.